Below, 26 T cell receptor beta chains from the same sample are listed, as sequenced in a study of CD8+CD57+ T cells in acquired aplastic anemia. The TCR beta profiling, which covered VDJ combination and CDR3 sequence, was carried out using genomic DNA as the template. TCRdb re-analysed the reads in MiXCR, keeping a single row per CDR3 protein. The profile shows roughly 58,000 distinct CDR3 sequences, 45% to 70% of them singletons. Input material: sorted CD4+, CD8+, or CD8+CD57+ T cells (not recorded which) from PBMCs. These receptor sequences come from a human donor in good health, serving as a control.

This clonotype was recorded at least ten times. The gene calls are TRBV12-3 or TRBV12-4 and TRBJ1-2; possible D gene TRBD1, 6 bases. The CDR3 totals 15 residues. Trimming stripped 5 bases from V and 5 bases from J, with 18 bases between. The CDR3 loop is CASSESNRDTYGYTF. CDR3 in DNA: TGTGCCAGCAGTGAAAGTAACCGGGACACTTATGGCTACACCTTC.

The chain employs TRBV20-1 and TRBJ2-5; TRBD1 aligns across 7 bases. Germline V gene data show CDR1 as DFQATT and CDR2 as SNEGSKA (reference sequence). CDR3 length equals 14 residues. V shed 0 bases, J shed 5 bases, and the junction held 6 bases outside the gene matches. CDR3 sequence reads: CSAREGSGGETQYF. In DNA, the CDR3 is TGCAGTGCTAGAGAGGGGTCAGGGGGTGAGACCCAGTACTTC.

The chain combines TRBV20-1 with TRBJ2-5; D is undetermined. This CDR3 spans 9 amino acids. Trimming pared 4 bases from V and 6 bases from J, leaving 3 bases between. From germline, CDR1 is DFQATT and CDR2 SNEGSKA (reference sequence). The CDR3 nucleotides read TGCAGTGCTACCCAGACCCAGTACTTC. Residues: CSATQTQYF.

This clonotype was found many times. The chain links TRBV3-1 to TRBJ1-2; possible D gene TRBD1, 5 bases. CDR1 and CDR2 (germline): LGHDT, YNNKEL (reference sequence). This CDR3 comprises 15 residues. Trimming cost V 4 bases and J 6 bases, with 18 bases left between them. CDR3 DNA sequence: TGTGCCAGCAGCCCCTCGCGCGGGGGAAGGAATGGCTACACCTTC. This gives the protein CASSPSRGGRNGYTF.

V is TRBV19 and J is TRBJ1-5, with D perhaps matching TRBD1 (5 bases). The germline V gene has CDR1 LNHDA and CDR2 SQIVND (reference sequence). The ends were cut back, 10 bases at V and 7 bases at J, with 20 bases in the middle. This CDR3 region has 14 residues. The CDR3 reads CATTRGGGDQPQHF. DNA for the CDR3: TGTGCCACTACCCGGGGGGGAGGCGACCAGCCCCAGCATTTT.

V and J are TRBV30 and TRBJ2-6, with 14 nucleotides matching TRBD2. The CDR3 consists of 17 residues. J was trimmed by 2 bases and V by 5 bases; bases with no gene match: 5. Germline CDR1 reads GTSNPN; CDR2 reads SVGIG (reference sequence). The CDR3 sequence is CAWGTSGSSTGANVLTF. DNA for the CDR3: TGTGCCTGGGGGACTAGCGGGAGTTCAACTGGGGCCAACGTCCTGACTTTC.

This chain uses TRBV5-1 with TRBJ2-7; 9 nucleotides line up with TRBD1. The CDR3 runs 18 residues. Per the germline V gene, CDR1 is SGHRS and CDR2 is YFSETQ. V shed 0 bases and J 0 bases; nucleotides not matched to a gene: 10. CDR3 sequence: CASSLALSGTGFSYEQYF. In nucleotides, the CDR3 is TGCGCCAGCAGCTTGGCCTTATCCGGGACAGGGTTCTCCTACGAGCAGTACTTC.

This clonotype was seen more than once but under ten times. Without the conserved terminal phenylalanine or tryptophan, this CDR3 likely stems from a read error. The limits of the CDR3 on the DNA are not certain, so only TCRdb's listed CDR3 is given. J is TRBJ2-2 and V is TRBV7-9; TRBD1, the table's D call, was not compared with the DNA. Germline CDR1 is SEHNR and CDR2 is FQNEAQ (reference sequence). The CDR3 contains 8 residues when both ends are counted. This CDR3 is CASSPQGH.

There are many counts of this clonotype. The CDR3 sequence: CASSEAHKIYGYTF. The CDR3 nucleotides are TGTGCCAGCAGTGAAGCGCACAAGATCTATGGCTACACCTTC. The rearrangement links TRBV6-1 to TRBJ1-2; no reliable D call. V was shortened by 0 bases and J by 4 bases, with 9 bases between the two germline ends. The CDR3 length is 14 residues. The germline V gene has CDR1 MNHNS and CDR2 SASEGT.

This clonotype was picked up many times. The rearrangement joins TRBV4-1 to TRBJ2-3; D uncertain. Trimming removed 1 base at V and 4 bases at J, with 3 bases between. CDR3 size: 12 residues. Germline CDR1 MGHRA, CDR2 YSYEKL. CDR3 bases: TGCGCCAGCAGCCAAGTTCCAGATACGCAGTATTTT. This sequence encodes CASSQVPDTQYF.

The genes are TRBV11-2 and TRBJ2-3, with D perhaps matching TRBD2 (5 bases). There are 15 residues in the CDR3. The germline CDR1 and CDR2 sequences are SGHAT and FQNNGV. V was shortened by 5 bases and J by 2 bases, with 14 bases between the two germline ends. CDR3 region: CASSPGFLPTDTQYF. The CDR3 nucleotides read TGTGCCAGCAGCCCGGGGTTCCTCCCCACAGATACGCAGTATTTT.

This clonotype was counted many times. This chain links TRBV12-3 or TRBV12-4 with TRBJ2-1; D might be TRBD1 (5 bases). CDR3 length equals 13 residues. With 6 bases removed from V and 4 bases from J, the gap between germline ends came to 10 bases. CDR3 in DNA: TGTGCCAGCAGGGGGCTTCGGTACAATGAGCAGTTCTTC. It encodes CASRGLRYNEQFF.

Regarding this clonotype: This may come from a read error, since a much larger clone is one base off. V usage is TRBV24-1 and J usage is TRBJ2-7, with 10 bases that match TRBD2. J gave up 5 bases and V 7 bases, and 7 bases lay outside the gene matches. The CDR3 runs to 14 residues. The germline V gene has CDR1 KGHDR and CDR2 SFDVKD. CDR3 sequence: CATRTAGGRDEQYF. The CDR3, as DNA: TGTGCCACCAGAACAGCGGGAGGGCGGGACGAGCAGTACTTC.

This clonotype was seen a handful of times. The V gene is TRBV10-3, the J gene TRBJ1-1; D gene ambiguous. The CDR3 has 13 residues. Germline V gene data show CDR1 as ENHRY and CDR2 as SYGVKD. Trimming stripped 8 bases from V and 1 base from J, with 11 bases between. The CDR3 DNA sequence: TGTGCCATCCAATCCCAGGCGAACACTGAAGCTTTCTTT. Its protein product is CAIQSQANTEAFF.

The V and J genes are TRBV12-3 or TRBV12-4 and TRBJ1-5; unclear D gene. The length of the CDR3 is 11 residues. Trimming removed 3 bases at V and 9 bases at J, with 6 bases between. The chain's CDR3 is CASSLGGPQHF. Written as DNA, the CDR3 is TGTGCCAGCAGTTTGGGAGGGCCCCAGCATTTT.

This chain joins TRBV5-5 and TRBJ1-2, with TRBD1 matching 7 bases. The CDR3 runs to 12 residues. The germline V gene has CDR1 SGHKS and CDR2 YYEKEE (reference sequence). V gave up 5 bases and J gave up 7 bases; unmatched junction bases: 5. CDR3 protein: CASRGQLSGYTF. DNA of the CDR3: TGTGCCAGCAGGGGACAGCTCTCTGGCTACACCTTC. Together with reference TRBV5-5 and TRBJ1-2, the CDR3 gives the full variable domain: DAGVTQSPTHLIKTRGQQVTLRCSPISGHKSVSWYQQVLGQGPQFIFQYYEKEERGRGNFPDRFSARQFPNYSSELNVNALLLGDSALYLCASRGQLSGYTFGSGTRLTVV.

The gene calls are TRBV25-1 and TRBJ1-1; D is possibly TRBD1 (6 bases). The CDR3 length is 13 residues. CDR1 is MGHDK, CDR2 SYGVNS, per germline. The V end lost 4 bases, the J end lost 8 bases, and 14 bases lay between the germline ends. The CDR3 DNA sequence: TGTGCCAGCAGTGGTTCGTTCGACAGGGAAGCTTTCTTT. Its protein is CASSGSFDREAFF.

This clonotype was observed a single time. The chain uses TRBV9 and TRBJ2-7; D tentatively reads TRBD1 or TRBD2 (5 bases each). The CDR3 has 15 residues. The V gene's germline CDR1 is SGDLS and CDR2 YYNGEE. V was cut by 4 bases and J by 2 bases, with 16 bases left in between. The CDR3: CASSPRSGPTYEQYF. For the CDR3, the DNA is TGTGCCAGCAGCCCCAGATCGGGACCAACCTACGAGCAGTACTTC.

With respect to this clonotype: This may come from a read error, since a much larger clone is one base off. The V call is TRBV5-6, the J call TRBJ2-7; either TRBD1 or TRBD2 may supply D (6 bases each). With 7 bases removed from V and 0 bases from J, the gap between germline ends came to 23 bases. This CDR3 contains 17 residues. In germline, CDR1 is SGHDT, CDR2 YYEEEE. The CDR3 DNA reads TGTGCCAGCTCACCACTAGGGGGAGGCGCAAGCTCCTACGAGCAGTACTTC. Protein sequence: CASSPLGGGASSYEQYF.

As for this clonotype: A much larger clone lies a single base off, so this may be a read error. V usage is TRBV6-1 and J usage is TRBJ2-2; D may be TRBD1 (6 bases). The germline gives CDR1 MNHNS, CDR2 SASEGT. The CDR3 extends over 16 amino acids. V shed 4 bases and J shed 4 bases, with 16 bases lying between them. CDR3 sequence reads: CASSADRIYSTGELFF. The CDR3 DNA follows: TGTGCCAGCAGTGCCGACAGGATTTACAGCACCGGGGAGCTGTTTTTT.

With regard to this clonotype: As the CDR3 is not closed by the conserved phenylalanine or tryptophan, this likely results from a read error. It is unclear where the CDR3 begins or ends on the DNA, so no DNA is shown, and the CDR3 is as TCRdb lists it. CDR3 sequence reads: CAISQGQGASY. This sequence joins TRBV10-3 and TRBJ2-3; the DNA was not compared with TRBD1, the D call given in the table. The length of the CDR3 is 11 amino acids, counting both ends. Germline V gives CDR1 ENHRY, CDR2 SYGVKD.

The table lists this clonotype with many counts. The chain employs TRBV2 and TRBJ2-7; possibly TRBD1 for D (5 bases). Germline V lookup: CDR1 SNHLY, CDR2 FYNNEI. Trimming took off 2 bases at V and 5 bases at J, with 19 bases between the two ends. The CDR3 length is 16 residues. The CDR3 region is CASSEFIPGYFDEQYF. The CDR3 nucleotides read TGTGCCAGCAGTGAATTTATTCCAGGGTACTTTGACGAGCAGTACTTC. Filled out from reference TRBV2 and TRBJ2-7, the complete variable domain reads EPEVTQTPSHQVTQMGQEVILRCVPISNHLYFYWYRQILGQKVEFLVSFYNNEISEKSEIFDDQFSVERPDGSNFTLKIRSTKLEDSAMYFCASSEFIPGYFDEQYFGPGTRLTVT.

This clonotype was seen repeatedly, ten times or more. The gene calls are TRBV5-1 and TRBJ1-3, with a possible D match to TRBD1 (5 bases). This CDR3 spans 16 amino acids. CDR1 is SGHRS and CDR2 is YFSETQ in the germline V gene. Between the trimmed V and J ends, which lost 0 bases and 3 bases, there was a span of 13 bases. CDR3 sequence (DNA): TGCGCCAGCAGCTTGGTGGGGGATAGATATGGAAACACCATATATTTT. It yields the protein CASSLVGDRYGNTIYF.

Sample share makes this clonotype medium-sized. The genes are TRBV25-1 and TRBJ2-6, with no clear D. The V and J ends lost 4 bases and 0 bases respectively, with 10 bases between them. CDR1 is MGHDK, CDR2 SYGVNS, per germline. The CDR3 is 16 residues long. The CDR3 nucleotides are TGTGCCAGCAGTGTGATCAATCTCTCTGGGGCCAACGTCCTGACTTTC. This translates into CASSVINLSGANVLTF.

The gene calls are TRBV19 and TRBJ1-5; D unclear. Per germline, CDR1 LNHDA and CDR2 SQIVND (reference sequence). The germline V and J ends were trimmed by 4 bases and 4 bases, with 5 bases remaining between them. CDR3 length equals 12 residues. This chain's CDR3 is CASSTENQPQHF. The CDR3 DNA follows: TGTGCCAGTAGTACTGAGAATCAGCCCCAGCATTTT. Full variable domain (outside the CDR3, taken from reference TRBV19 and TRBJ1-5): DGGITQSPKYLFRKEGQNVTLSCEQNLNHDAMYWYRQDPGQGLRLIYYSQIVNDFQKGDIAEGYSVSREKKESFPLTVTSAQKNPTAFYLCASSTENQPQHFGDGTRLSIL.

Notes on this clonotype: The junction departs from germline at one end; a sequencing error may be responsible. The V call is TRBV29-1, the J call TRBJ1-2; tentatively, D is TRBD1 (6 bases). Germline CDR1 is SQVTM and CDR2 is ANQGSEA. CDR3 size: 14 residues. The CDR3 is CSVRGRGPNHGYTF. The DNA for the CDR3 is TGCAGCGTTCGGGGCAGGGGCCCTAACCATGGCTACACCTTC.